Only a few counts were recorded for the clone carrying this T cell receptor beta chain. The V gene's germline CDR1 is LGHDT and CDR2 YNNKEL (reference sequence). The CDR3 has 17 residues. The ends lost 4 bases at V and 3 bases at J; junction bases unmatched: 9. This specimen belongs to a study of early T cells in non-severe SARS-CoV-2 infection. Study as a whole: Chains from this unsorted whole-blood bulk RNA could not be paired.

TCRdb recomputed calls from the 5' RACE reads with MiXCR, one row per CDR3 protein. This table has about 60,000 distinct CDR3 sequences, 15% to 20% appearing once. The chain combines TRBV3-1 with TRBJ2-5; 12 bases map to TRBD2. This clonotype was sampled from an adult who was a healthcare worker with PCR-confirmed SARS-CoV-2 infection or an uninfected control (not recorded which). This specimen consisted of whole blood, obtained at baseline. This CDR3 is CASSREARLAGEETQYF. The DNA for the CDR3 is TGTGCCAGCAGCCGAGAGGCGCGACTAGCGGGGGAAGAGACCCAGTACTTC.